The clone carrying this T cell receptor beta chain was detected ten times or more. Its antigen is unknown. This sample was included in a study of T cell clonality in common variable immunodeficiency. Findings and caveats of the study: CVID subjects had higher TCRbeta clonality than healthy controls, most marked in about a third. In common variable immunodeficiency, TCR beta chains reportedly carried fewer deletions and N-nucleotide insertions.

Data came from immunoSEQ multiplex PCR; TCRdb stores just in-frame clones and leaves some out. The sample yields 30,000 or so clones, without any singletons. The sample taken for sequencing was peripheral blood mononuclear cells. The receptor was isolated from a person aged 18 to 70 in good health.

The CDR3 region is CASSLRTVDTQYF. The covered CDR3 bases are TGTGCCAGCAGCTTACGGACAGTAGACACC. This rearrangement joins TRBV13 to TRBJ2-5, with D tentatively TRBD1 (6 bases). Sequencing ends 3 residues short of the CDR3 end; the germline J gene provides the rest. Per the germline V gene, CDR1 is PRHDT and CDR2 is FYEKMQ (reference sequence). The CDR3 totals 13 residues.